These 11 T cell receptor beta chains were sequenced from one sample in a study of shared clonotypes between healthy human individuals. Only in-frame clones appear in the TCRdb table, and some are missing; sequencing was by immunoSEQ multiplex PCR. This table has millions of clones, approximately 90% appearing once. What was sequenced was naive CD4+ T cells sorted from blood. Subset meaning: CD45RA+ positively selected. The source is a man between 18 and 29 years old in good health.

The rearrangement uses TRBV27 and TRBJ2-2, with 8 nucleotides matching TRBD1. The germline gives CDR1 MNHEY, CDR2 SMNVEV (reference sequence). Trimming took 7 bases from V and 6 from J; bases not matched to a gene: 7. The CDR3 contains 14 residues. In nucleotides, the CDR3 is TGTGCCAGCACCCGACAGGGGATGTCCGGGGAGCTGTTTTTT. It codes for CASTRQGMSGELFF.

Comment on this clone: Other nucleotide sequences in the sample specify the same CDR3. The genes are TRBV5-6 and TRBJ1-2, with TRBD1 identical over 7 bases. This CDR3 is 13 amino acids long. V lost 4 bases, J lost 4 bases, and 4 bases stayed unmatched. Germline V lookup: CDR1 SGHDT, CDR2 YYEEEE. For the CDR3, the DNA is TGTGCCAGCAGCCGGGACAGCACCTATGGCTACACCTTC. This codes for CASSRDSTYGYTF.

Details on this clone: Within the sample, other DNA sequences also encode this same CDR3. The V call is TRBV11-3, the J call TRBJ1-1; unclear D gene. The germline V gene has CDR1 SGHNT and CDR2 YENEEA. The CDR3 has 13 residues. The ends were cut back, 3 bases at V and 6 bases at J, with 11 bases in the middle. The CDR3 DNA follows: TGTGCCAGCAGCTTGGAAGGAGGGTCTGAAGCTTTCTTT. Its translation: CASSLEGGSEAFF.

Points on this clone: Other nucleotide sequences in the sample specify the same CDR3. The V call is TRBV11-2, the J call TRBJ1-6; D is ambiguous. Germline V gene lookup returns CDR1 SGHAT and CDR2 FQNNGV. Trimming shortened V by 1 base and J by 6 bases, and 7 bases separated the two germline ends. The CDR3 length is 14 residues. CDR3 protein: CASSLVESNSPLHF. The CDR3 DNA is TGTGCCAGCAGCTTAGTAGAATCTAATTCACCCCTCCACTTT.

This clone was counted once. This rearrangement joins TRBV6-1 to TRBJ2-7; D possibly uses TRBD1 or TRBD2 (5 bases each). The V and J ends lost 8 bases and 1 base respectively, with 18 bases between them. The germline V gene encodes CDR1 MNHNS and CDR2 SASEGT. The CDR3 is made up of 15 amino acids. The CDR3, as DNA: TGTGCCAGCGCCGGGACCAGGAAAGCATCCTACGAGCAGTACTTC. It codes for CASAGTRKASYEQYF.

The V and J genes are TRBV7-9 and TRBJ2-5, with a weak D call TRBD2 (5 bases). Germline CDR1 reads SEHNR; CDR2 reads FQNEAQ (reference sequence). This CDR3 comprises 14 residues. The germline V and J ends were trimmed by 1 base and 5 bases, with 11 bases remaining between them. The CDR3 region has the DNA TGTGCCAGCAGCTTAGATTCAGCGGCGGAGACCCAGTACTTC. It encodes CASSLDSAAETQYF.

The genes are TRBV18 and TRBJ2-3, with 7 bases identical to TRBD1. After removal of 4 bases from V and 0 bases from J, the junction contained 4 bases not matched to a gene. Germline assignment: CDR1 KGHSH and CDR2 LQKENI. This CDR3 is 15 amino acids long. CDR3 residues: CASSLGTDSTDTQYF. The CDR3 nucleotides are TGTGCCAGCTCACTTGGGACAGATAGCACAGATACGCAGTATTTT.

V and J are TRBV18 and TRBJ2-7; possibly TRBD1 for D (6 bases). There are 15 residues in the CDR3. CDR1 and CDR2 (germline): KGHSH, LQKENI. Trimming removed 3 bases at V and 5 bases at J, with 17 bases between. CDR3 protein: CASSPPTGSRHEQYF. The DNA of the CDR3 is TGTGCCAGCTCACCCCCGACAGGCTCGAGGCACGAGCAGTACTTC.

The chain uses TRBV7-9 and TRBJ2-3, with TRBD2 identical over 10 bases. The V segment lost 11 bases and the J segment 1 base; nucleotides outside the gene matches: 12. In germline, CDR1 is SEHNR, CDR2 FQNEAQ (reference sequence). The CDR3 runs 16 residues. The CDR3 sequence is CAGRGLAGVGTDTQYF. The CDR3 DNA reads as TGTGCCGGCCGGGGGCTAGCGGGAGTCGGCACAGATACGCAGTATTTT. Full variable domain (rest looked up from reference TRBV7-9 and TRBJ2-3): DTGVSQNPRHKITKRGQNVTFRCDPISEHNRLYWYRQTLGQGPEFLTYFQNEAQLEKSRLLSDRFSAERPKGSFSTLEIQRTEQGDSAMYLCAGRGLAGVGTDTQYFGPGTRLTVL.

The genes are TRBV13 and TRBJ1-6; D is undetermined. The V end was cut by 5 bases, the J end by 8 bases, with 16 bases between. CDR1 is PRHDT and CDR2 is FYEKMQ in the germline V gene (reference sequence). This CDR3 is built from 15 residues. CDR3 region: CASSPSLLSDSPLHF. The DNA of the CDR3 is TGTGCCAGCAGCCCTAGCCTATTGTCGGATTCACCCCTCCACTTT.

The chain employs TRBV7-3 and TRBJ2-1, with 15 bases lining up with TRBD2. Germline-derived CDR1 and CDR2 are SGHTA and FQGTGA. Germline trimming cut 0 bases from V and 9 bases from J; bases unmatched to any gene: 0. This CDR3 has 15 amino acids. The CDR3 DNA sequence: TGTGCCAGCAGCTTAACGGGACTAGCGGGGGGTGAGCAGTTCTTC. As protein: CASSLTGLAGGEQFF.